This paragraph reports one T cell receptor beta chain. Its antigen is undetermined. Germline V gene sequence: CDR1 KGHSH, CDR2 LQKENI. CDR3 length: 16 residues. Trimming removed 4 bases from V and 3 bases from J; junction bases left unmatched: 3. This sample was taken from a study of T cell repertoires in aging, cancer and after chemotherapy. Study-level points and caveats: Loss of evenness, beyond lost richness, contributed to age-related TCR diversity decline in cancer patients. Hematological cancer patients had lymphoid organ infiltration that may impair thymic emigration or T cell expansion. Compared with age-matched healthy donors, untreated hematological or solid cancer patients showed higher blood TCR clonality.

A mixed TRB-A/B primer pool amplified rearranged TRB by multiplex touch-down PCR. Using its own MiXCR run on the multiplex PCR reads, TCRdb lists one record per CDR3 protein. The table records about 5,800 distinct CDR3 sequences, around a quarter of them present only once. Peripheral blood genomic DNA, not sorted cells or RNA, was the template. The chain joins TRBV18 to TRBJ2-1; 13 nucleotides align to TRBD2. This sequence was found in a human donor with a blood cancer. Sequencing was carried out using blood. The CDR3: CASSRGTSGVYNEQFF. CDR3 bases: TGTGCCAGCTCACGCGGGACTAGCGGGGTCTACAATGAGCAGTTCTTC.